This is a list of T cell receptor beta chains from one sample in a study of shared clonotypes between healthy human individuals. Data came from immunoSEQ multiplex PCR; TCRdb stores just in-frame clones and leaves some out. Counted here are under 2.5 million clones, around 90% occurring once; the ten biggest clones make up approximately 0.4%. The sample was naive CD4+ T cells from PBMCs. These receptors all stem from a young man in good health. Some clones in this sample may be carry-over from other donors' samples. The CDR3 runs from the conserved cysteine through the conserved F or W. The order of the fields is J gene, V gene, D gene, clone size, CDR3 protein, CDR3 DNA. The D gene is left open where the match is weak. Part of the rows lack a size; the others show once, few, many or a class for expanded clones.

TRBJ2-1,TRBV15,NA,NA,CATSRDNRVNEQFF,TGTGCCACCAGCAGAGATAACAGGGTAAATGAGCAGTTCTTC
TRBJ1-4,TRBV5-1,NA,NA,CASSLARSGRGEKLFF,TGCGCCAGCAGCTTGGCCAGATCAGGGAGGGGGGAAAAACTGTTTTTT
TRBJ1-6,TRBV6-5,NA,once,CASSKVRGRSPLHF,TGTGCCAGCAGTAAAGTCCGGGGCAGATCACCCCTCCACTTT
TRBJ2-1,TRBV7-9,NA,NA,CASRAGTPGLDEQFF,TGTGCCAGCAGGGCGGGGACCCCCGGGTTGGATGAGCAGTTCTTC
TRBJ2-1,TRBV21-1,NA,NA,CASSGRIAREQFF,TGTGCCAGCAGCGGTCGGATTGCGCGGGAGCAGTTCTTC
TRBJ1-5,TRBV7-2,NA,NA,CASSLVNRPNQPQHF,TGTGCCAGCAGCTTAGTGAATAGACCCAATCAGCCCCAGCATTTT
TRBJ2-5,TRBV25-1,TRBD1,NA,CASNQGARQETQYF,TGTGCCAGCAACCAGGGGGCGCGTCAAGAGACCCAGTACTTC
TRBJ1-2,TRBV7-9,NA,few,CASSPDNYGYTF,TGTGCCAGCTCCCCAGATAACTATGGCTACACCTTC
TRBJ2-3,TRBV28,NA,once,CASSLGGTSTDTQYF,TGTGCCAGCAGTTTAGGCGGGACCAGCACAGATACGCAGTATTTT
TRBJ2-1,TRBV28,TRBD1,NA,CASSTPGQGRNEQFF,TGTGCCAGCAGTACCCCGGGACAGGGGAGGAATGAGCAGTTCTTC
TRBJ1-5,TRBV7-9,NA,NA,CASSLLSSGGGDQPQHF,TGTGCCAGCAGCTTATTGTCCTCTGGAGGAGGGGATCAGCCCCAGCATTTT
TRBJ2-3,TRBV5-1,TRBD1,NA,CASSPRDRGKTDTQYF,TGCGCCAGCAGCCCACGGGACAGGGGGAAAACAGATACGCAGTATTTT
TRBJ2-7,TRBV14,NA,NA,CASSQVGAYEQYF,TGTGCCAGCAGCCAGGTAGGCGCCTACGAGCAGTACTTC
TRBJ1-4,TRBV5-1,NA,NA,CASSAVGTTNEKLFF,TGCGCCAGCAGCGCGGTAGGAACAACTAATGAAAAACTGTTTTTT
TRBJ1-3,TRBV7-8,NA,NA,CASIPTASGNTIYF,TGTGCCAGCATCCCTACAGCCTCTGGAAACACCATATATTTT
TRBJ1-1,TRBV7-8,TRBD1,once,CASSSYRGRGSEAFF,TGTGCCAGCAGCAGCTACAGGGGGCGTGGGTCTGAAGCTTTCTTT
TRBJ2-3,TRBV7-2,NA,NA,CASSLVLGSRGSRTDTQYF,TGTGCCAGCAGCTTAGTGTTGGGGTCGCGAGGATCCCGCACAGATACGCAGTATTTT
TRBJ2-5,TRBV28,NA,NA,CASSLWVGRETQYF,TGTGCCAGCAGTTTATGGGTTGGGAGGGAGACCCAGTACTTC
TRBJ2-7,TRBV28,TRBD2,NA,CASSETSGISYEQYF,TGTGCCAGCAGTGAGACTAGCGGGATCTCCTACGAGCAGTACTTC
TRBJ1-6,TRBV30,NA,once,CAWKGGFSPLHF,TGTGCCTGGAAAGGAGGTTTCTCACCCCTCCACTTT
TRBJ2-2,TRBV19,NA,NA,CASSIRWQNTGELFF,TGTGCCAGTAGTATAAGGTGGCAGAACACCGGGGAGCTGTTTTTT
TRBJ2-1,TRBV5-4,TRBD2,NA,CASSDGRAPYNEQFF,TGTGCCAGCAGCGACGGGAGGGCCCCATACAATGAGCAGTTCTTC